A single TCR beta chain is shown here with its context. No antigen is known for it. The data are from a study of PD-L1 blockade in urothelial cancer. Study background: The researchers analyzed blood 3 weeks (second dose) and 6 weeks after treatment start. Blood-derived samples held a median around 140,000 T cells.

Study-wide points: Prediction of better survival came from below-median pretreatment blood TCR clonality.

Every PCR got spiked synthetic TCR analog templates. Libraries were prepared by immunoSEQ multiplex PCR; TCRdb keeps only in-frame clonotypes and omits some of them. The table records more than 65,000 clones, roughly 90% of them present only once. V was pared by 5 bases and J by 2 bases, with 8 bases of the junction left unmatched. This CDR3 is built from 15 residues. Germline V gene lookup returns CDR1 SGHVS and CDR2 FQNEAQ. The chain couples TRBV7-8 to TRBJ1-2; the match to TRBD1 covers 7 bases. The sequenced sample was PBMCs, obtained around atezolizumab (anti-PD-L1) treatment. The TCR originated in a woman between 65 and 79 years old with urothelial cancer. This CDR3 reads CASSPRGTENYGYTF. In DNA, the CDR3 is TGTGCCAGCAGCCCCCGTGGGACAGAAAACTATGGCTACACCTTC.